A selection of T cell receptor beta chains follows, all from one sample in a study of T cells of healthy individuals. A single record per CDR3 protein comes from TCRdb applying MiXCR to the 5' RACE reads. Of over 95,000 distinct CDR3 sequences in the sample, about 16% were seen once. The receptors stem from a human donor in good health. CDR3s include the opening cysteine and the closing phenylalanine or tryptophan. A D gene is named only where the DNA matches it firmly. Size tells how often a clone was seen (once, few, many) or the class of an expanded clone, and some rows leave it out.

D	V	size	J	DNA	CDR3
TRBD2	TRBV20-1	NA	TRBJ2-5	TGCAGTGCTAGAGATGGGGGGAGCGGGACCCTCTGGTACCAAGAGACCCAGTACTTC	CSARDGGSGTLWYQETQYF
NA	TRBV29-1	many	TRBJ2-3	TGCAGCGTTGAGTCAGAAGGGCACACAGATACGCAGTATTTT	CSVESEGHTDTQYF
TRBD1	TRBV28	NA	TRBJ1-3	TGTGCCAGCAGTTTCACAGGGGCTAAAAGAAACACCATATATTTT	CASSFTGAKRNTIYF
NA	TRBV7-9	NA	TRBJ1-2	TGTGCCAGCAGCTCCGGGGCGGAGTTAGCTAACTATGGCTACACCTTC	CASSSGAELANYGYTF
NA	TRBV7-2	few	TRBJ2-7	TGTGCCAGCACCTTGGGGGGGGGGCCCTACGAGCAGTACTTC	CASTLGGGPYEQYF
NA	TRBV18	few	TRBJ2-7	TGTGCCAGCTCACGGGCGGGTAGGGAAGGCGAGCAGTACTTC	CASSRAGREGEQYF
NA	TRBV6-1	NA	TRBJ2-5	TGTGCCAGCAAGGTGGGGCGGAACGAAGAGACCCAGTACTTC	CASKVGRNEETQYF
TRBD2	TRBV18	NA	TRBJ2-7	TGTGCCAGCTCACCACCCGGGGGGTCCTACGAGCAGTACTTC	CASSPPGGSYEQYF
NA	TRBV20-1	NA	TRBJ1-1	TGCAGTGCTAGCGTGGGAAACACTGAAGCTTTCTTT	CSASVGNTEAFF
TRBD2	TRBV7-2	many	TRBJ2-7	TGTGCCAGCAGCCGATTTGGTGTAGCGGGCGATTCCTACGAGCAGTACTTC	CASSRFGVAGDSYEQYF
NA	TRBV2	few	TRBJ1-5	TGTGCCAGCAGTGTCAGTCAGGGCAGCAATCAGCCCCAGCATTTT	CASSVSQGSNQPQHF
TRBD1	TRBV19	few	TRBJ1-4	TGTGCCAGTACCCGACAGGGAGAGAGTGAAAAACTGTTTTTT	CASTRQGESEKLFF
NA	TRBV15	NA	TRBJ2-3	TGTGCCACCAGCAGATATCCGGGCCCCCGGAGTGCAGATACGCAGTATTTT	CATSRYPGPRSADTQYF
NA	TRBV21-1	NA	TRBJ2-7	TGTGCCAGCAGCCGCCAAGTCGACTCCTACGAGCAGTACTTC	CASSRQVDSYEQYF
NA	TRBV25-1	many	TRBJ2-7	TGTGCCAGCACCGCTGGACACGAGCAGTACTTC	CASTAGHEQYF
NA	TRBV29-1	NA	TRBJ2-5	TGCAGCGTGGCGAGCTCCAAAGAGACCCAGTACTTC	CSVASSKETQYF
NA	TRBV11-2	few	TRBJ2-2	TGTGCCAGCAGCTTAGACCATTCCGAGGCGTTCACCGGGGAGCTGTTTTTT	CASSLDHSEAFTGELFF
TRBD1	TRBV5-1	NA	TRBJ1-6	TGCGCCAGCAGCCCCGCGGGACAGGGGCCGAATTGGAATTCACCCCTCCACTTT	CASSPAGQGPNWNSPLHF
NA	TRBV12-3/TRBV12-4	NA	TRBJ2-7	TGTGCCAGTAAGTCGGCGCACAATTCCTACGAGCAGTACTTC	CASKSAHNSYEQYF
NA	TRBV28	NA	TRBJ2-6	TGTGCCAGCAGTTTATGGCAGGGTTTGATCTCTGGGGCCAACGTCCTGACTTTC	CASSLWQGLISGANVLTF
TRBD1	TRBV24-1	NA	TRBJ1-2	TGTGCCACCAGTGATACAGGGGAAGGTGGCTACACCTTC	CATSDTGEGGYTF
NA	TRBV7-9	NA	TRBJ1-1	TGTGCCAGCAGCGACCGGGGGGACTTGAACACTGAAGCTTTCTTT	CASSDRGDLNTEAFF
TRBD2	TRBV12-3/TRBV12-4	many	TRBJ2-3	TGTGCCAGCAGTACACATAGCGGGATCACAGATACGCAGTATTTT	CASSTHSGITDTQYF
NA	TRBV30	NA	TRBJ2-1	TGTTGGGGGAGCTCCTACAATGAGCAGTTCTTC	CWGSSYNEQFF
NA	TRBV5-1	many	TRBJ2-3	TGCGCCAGCAGCTTCCACCCTATCCCCACAGATACGCAGTATTTT	CASSFHPIPTDTQYF
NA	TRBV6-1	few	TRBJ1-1	TGTGCCAGCAGTGAATGGGGACGGAGCACTGAAGCTTTCTTT	CASSEWGRSTEAFF
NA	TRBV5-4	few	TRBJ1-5	TGTGCCAGCAGCTTCGGGGGCAAGCAGCCCCAGCATTTT	CASSFGGKQPQHF
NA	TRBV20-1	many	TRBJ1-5	TGCAGTGCTAGTAAAGGCGCGAATCAGCCCCAGCATTTT	CSASKGANQPQHF
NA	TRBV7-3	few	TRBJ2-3	TGTGCCAGCAGCCCCTCCGGGGCCTCTAGCACAGATACGCAGTATTTT	CASSPSGASSTDTQYF
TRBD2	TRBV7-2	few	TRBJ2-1	TGTGCCAGCAGCTCAATCCGGGACTACTCGATTAATGAGCAGTTCTTC	CASSSIRDYSINEQFF
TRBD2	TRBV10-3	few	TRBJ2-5	TGTGCCATCAGAAACTCGAGCGGGAGCTGGGAGACCCAGTACTTC	CAIRNSSGSWETQYF
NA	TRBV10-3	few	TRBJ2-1	TGTGCCATCAGTGAGTCGAGGCTAGTTGTCAATGAGCAGTTCTTC	CAISESRLVVNEQFF
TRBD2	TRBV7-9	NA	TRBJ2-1	TGTGCCAGCAGCTCACGGACTAGCGGGACAATCGAGCAGTTCTTC	CASSSRTSGTIEQFF
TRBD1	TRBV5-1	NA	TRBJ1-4	TGCGCCAGCAGCCCTGGACAGGGGGGCGGAGAAAAACTGTTTTTT	CASSPGQGGGEKLFF
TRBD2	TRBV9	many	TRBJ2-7	TGTGCCAGCAGCGTAGAGGGGACTAGCGCTTCCGAGCAGTACTTC	CASSVEGTSASEQYF
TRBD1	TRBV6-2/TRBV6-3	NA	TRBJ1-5	TGTGCCGCCGGGAGGACAGGAAATCAGCCCCAGCATTTT	CAAGRTGNQPQHF
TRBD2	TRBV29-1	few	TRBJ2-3	TGCAGCGTTGTACGGCGGGAGATCACAGATACGCAGTATTTT	CSVVRREITDTQYF
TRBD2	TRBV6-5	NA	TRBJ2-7	TGTGCCAGCAGTCCTAGCGGGGGGCCCTCCTACGAGCAGTACTTC	CASSPSGGPSYEQYF
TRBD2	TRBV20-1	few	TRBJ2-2	TGCAGTGCTAGAGATCTAGCGGGAGGGGCCGGGGAGCTGTTTTTT	CSARDLAGGAGELFF
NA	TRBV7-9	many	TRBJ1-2	TGTGCCAGCAGCTCGCGGGTCACTAACTATGGCTACACCTTC	CASSSRVTNYGYTF
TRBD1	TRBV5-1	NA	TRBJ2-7	TGCGCCAGCAGCCCCGGACAGGGAAGTGTCTACGAGCAGTACTTC	CASSPGQGSVYEQYF
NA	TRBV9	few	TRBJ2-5	TGTGCCAGCAGCGTAGCTCGGACGGAGACCCAGTACTTC	CASSVARTETQYF
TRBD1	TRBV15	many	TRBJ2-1	TGTGCCACCAGTTTTACAGGGGGCTTGTCCTACAATGAGCAGTTCTTC	CATSFTGGLSYNEQFF
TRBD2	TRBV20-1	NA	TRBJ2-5	TGCAGTGCTAGAATCGCTAGCGGGGGGTTAATGGAGACCCAGTACTTC	CSARIASGGLMETQYF
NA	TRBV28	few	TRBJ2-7	TGTGCCAGCACTTTAAGGGGGTTTTCCTACGAGCAGTACTTC	CASTLRGFSYEQYF
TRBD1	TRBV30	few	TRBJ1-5	TGTGCCTGGAGAGGGACAGGTTCGGGTCAGCCCCAGCATTTT	CAWRGTGSGQPQHF
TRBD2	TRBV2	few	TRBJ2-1	TGTGCCAGCAGGGGTTGGACTAGCGGGGGCCTCTCCTACAATGAGCAGTTCTTC	CASRGWTSGGLSYNEQFF
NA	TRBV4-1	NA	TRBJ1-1	TGCGCCAGCAGCCAAGGGTGGGGCGGGAACACTGAAGCTTTCTTT	CASSQGWGGNTEAFF
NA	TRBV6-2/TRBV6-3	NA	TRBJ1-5	TGTGCCAGCAGAATAGGGATGCCGGCACCCAATCAGCCCCAGCATTTT	CASRIGMPAPNQPQHF
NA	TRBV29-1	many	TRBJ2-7	TGCAGCGTTCAGACAGGCTACGAGCAGTACTTC	CSVQTGYEQYF
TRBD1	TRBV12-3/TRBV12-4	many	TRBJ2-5	TGTGCCAGCACCTCTACAGGGGTAGAGACCCAGTACTTC	CASTSTGVETQYF
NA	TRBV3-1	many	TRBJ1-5	TGTGCCAGCAGCCCGACGGGTAGCAATCAGCCCCAGCATTTT	CASSPTGSNQPQHF
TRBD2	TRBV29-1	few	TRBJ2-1	TGCAGCGTTGATCCTAGCGGGAGAAATGAGCAGTTCTTC	CSVDPSGRNEQFF